The sequence of this T cell receptor beta chain was determined in a study of T cell repertoires in cytomegalovirus infection. The wider study: Indications came from public TCR beta signatures; they pointed to CMV infection and to a matching HLA type.

The V gene's germline CDR1 is DFQATT and CDR2 SNEGSKA (reference sequence). After removal of 3 bases from V and 2 bases from J, the junction contained 6 bases not matched to a gene. The CDR3 loop spans 17 amino acids. The table lists this clonotype with a few counts. The target antigen is unknown. Study observations and caveats: Accumulated public TCR beta family frequency recognized individuals carrying CMV together with the relevant HLA. CMV-specific HLA-C-restricted TCR beta clonotypes dominated the ex vivo response.

TCRdb passed the reads through MiXCR, listing each CDR3 protein once. The top ten hold approximately 14% of the sample, which has hundreds of thousands of distinct CDR3 sequences, 30% to 40% seen once. The rearrangement joins TRBV20-1 to TRBJ2-6; the match to TRBD1 covers 11 bases. The receptor's source is a human donor in good health (CMV status not recorded). Some clones in this sample may be carry-over from other donors' samples. Material: PBMCs. The CDR3 DNA reads TGCAGTGCTAGGAGGGACAGGGGGTTTACTGGGGCCAACGTCCTGACTTTC. As protein: CSARRDRGFTGANVLTF.